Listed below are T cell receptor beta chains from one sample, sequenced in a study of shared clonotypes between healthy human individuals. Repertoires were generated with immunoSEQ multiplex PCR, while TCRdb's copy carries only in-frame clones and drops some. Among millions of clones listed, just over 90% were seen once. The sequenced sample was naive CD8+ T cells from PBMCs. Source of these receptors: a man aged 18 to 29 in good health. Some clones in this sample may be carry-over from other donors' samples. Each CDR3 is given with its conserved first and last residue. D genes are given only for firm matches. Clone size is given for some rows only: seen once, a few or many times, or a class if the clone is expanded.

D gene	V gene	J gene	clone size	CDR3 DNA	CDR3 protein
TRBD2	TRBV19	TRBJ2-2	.	TGTGCCAGTAGTGAGGGACTACAGAACACCGGGGAGCTGTTTTTT	CASSEGLQNTGELFF
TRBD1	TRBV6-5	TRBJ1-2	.	TGTGCCAGCAGTTCGACAGGGGACTATGGCTACACCTTC	CASSSTGDYGYTF
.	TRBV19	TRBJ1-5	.	TGTGCCAGTAGCTGGGGGCCGGATCAGCCCCAGCATTTT	CASSWGPDQPQHF
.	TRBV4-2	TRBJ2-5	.	TGTGCCAGCAGCCAAGCTTCGGGCAGCCGACAAGAGACCCAGTACTTC	CASSQASGSRQETQYF
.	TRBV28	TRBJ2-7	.	TGTGCCAGCAGTTTAAGGGGCCAGGGAGCCTACGAGCAGTACTTC	CASSLRGQGAYEQYF
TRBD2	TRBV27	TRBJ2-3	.	TGTGCCAGCAGTCCCAGACGGACTAGCGGGAGGCCCACAGATACGCAGTATTTT	CASSPRRTSGRPTDTQYF
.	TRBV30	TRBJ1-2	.	TGTGCCTGGGCGCCCGGGGATTACTATGGCTACACCTTC	CAWAPGDYYGYTF
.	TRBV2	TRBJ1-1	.	TGTGCCAGCAGTGAAGTGGCCCAACCGGGACCTGAAGCTTTCTTT	CASSEVAQPGPEAFF
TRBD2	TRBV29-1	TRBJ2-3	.	TGCAGCGTCGACCCGGGACTAGCAAGTGTTACGCAGTATTTT	CSVDPGLASVTQYF
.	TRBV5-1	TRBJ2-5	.	TGCGCCAGCAGCTGGGTGGACGGGTCATCGGAGACCCAGTACTTC	CASSWVDGSSETQYF
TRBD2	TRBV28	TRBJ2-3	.	TGTGCCAGCAGTTTTAAGCTAGCGGGAGACGCAGATACGCAGTATTTT	CASSFKLAGDADTQYF
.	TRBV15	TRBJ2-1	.	TGTGCCACCACCGCAGTGGAGGTCGGTTCCTACAATGAGCAGTTCTTC	CATTAVEVGSYNEQFF
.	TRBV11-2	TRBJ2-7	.	TGTGCCAGCAGCTTGACCCGGGGGGCTGGGTACGAGCAGTACTTC	CASSLTRGAGYEQYF
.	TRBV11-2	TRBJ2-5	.	TGTGCCAGCAGCTCCAACGAGACCCAGTACTTC	CASSSNETQYF
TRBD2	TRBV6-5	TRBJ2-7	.	TGTGCCAGCAGTGTGGGACTAGCGGAAATCTACGAGCAGTACTTC	CASSVGLAEIYEQYF
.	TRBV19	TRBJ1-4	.	TGTGCCAGTGGAGGTCGGGGGGCCGGGACTGAAAAACTGTTTTTT	CASGGRGAGTEKLFF
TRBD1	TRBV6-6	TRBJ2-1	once	TGTGCCAGCAGTCCCGACAGGGGTGAGCAGTTCTTC	CASSPDRGEQFF
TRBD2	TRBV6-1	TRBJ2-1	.	TGTGCCAGCATCGTTAGCGGGGGGACCTACAATGAGCAGTTCTTC	CASIVSGGTYNEQFF
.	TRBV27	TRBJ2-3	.	TGTGCCAGCAGTCGGGGCCCGGGATACACAGATACGCAGTATTTT	CASSRGPGYTDTQYF
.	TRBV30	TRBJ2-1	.	TGTGCCTGGAGAGGCGGGTATGAGCAGTTCTTC	CAWRGGYEQFF
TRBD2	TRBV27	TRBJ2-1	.	TGTGCCAGCAGTTTCATAGTGGCTAGCGGGAGGGTTGAGCAGTTCTTC	CASSFIVASGRVEQFF
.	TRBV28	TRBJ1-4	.	TGTGCCAGCAGTTTCGTTGGCGGACCAAAAAAACTGTTTTTT	CASSFVGGPKKLFF
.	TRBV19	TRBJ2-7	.	TGTGCCAGTAGCAAAGGACTCTCCACCTACGAGCAGTACTTC	CASSKGLSTYEQYF
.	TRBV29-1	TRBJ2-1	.	TGCAGCGTTGATGAGGGCTCCTACAATGAGCAGTTCTTC	CSVDEGSYNEQFF
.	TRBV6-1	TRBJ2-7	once	TGTGCCAGCAGGACAACAGGTTACGAGCAGTACTTC	CASRTTGYEQYF
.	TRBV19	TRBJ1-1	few	TGTGCCAGTAGTTCCCGAGAGCTGACTGAAGCTTTCTTT	CASSSRELTEAFF
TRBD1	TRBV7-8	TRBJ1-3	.	TGTGCCAGCAGCTCCACGGGACAGGGAGGGTCAGGAAACACCATATATTTT	CASSSTGQGGSGNTIYF
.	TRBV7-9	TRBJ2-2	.	TGTGCCAGCAGTCTCAAGCGACCGAACACCGGGGAGCTGTTTTTT	CASSLKRPNTGELFF
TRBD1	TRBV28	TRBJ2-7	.	TGTGCCAGCAGTTTAAACAGGGGATTGACTCGCGAGCAGTACTTC	CASSLNRGLTREQYF
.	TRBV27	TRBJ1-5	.	TGTGCCAGCAGCCGTAATAGCAATCAGCCCCAGCATTTT	CASSRNSNQPQHF
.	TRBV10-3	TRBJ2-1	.	TGTGCCATCAGTGAGCCCGGGACGGGTGGAGTGAATGAGCAGTTCTTC	CAISEPGTGGVNEQFF
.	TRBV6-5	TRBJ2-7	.	TGTGCCAGCAGTTACTCCGGGGTCTATAGCTACGAGCAGTACTTC	CASSYSGVYSYEQYF
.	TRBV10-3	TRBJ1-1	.	TGTGCCATCAGTGAGTCCGGCCGGGTAGGAGGCACTGAAGCTTTCTTT	CAISESGRVGGTEAFF
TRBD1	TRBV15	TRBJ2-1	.	TGTGCCACCAGCAGAGAAGGACGGACAGGGAAGATAGATGAGCAGTTCTTC	CATSREGRTGKIDEQFF
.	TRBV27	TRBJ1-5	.	TGTGCCAGCAGTTCGTCAATACGGGGGCAGCCCCAGCATTTT	CASSSSIRGQPQHF
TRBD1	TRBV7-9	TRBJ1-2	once	TGTGCCAGCAGCGCGAGGACAGGGCACGAAGCTCGAGGCTACACCTTC	CASSARTGHEARGYTF
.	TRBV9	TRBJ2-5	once	TGTGCCAGCAGCGTCAACCAAGAGACCCAGTACTTC	CASSVNQETQYF
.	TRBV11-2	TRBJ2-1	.	TGTGCCAGCAGCTTAGGGCTTAGCGGTTCTTGGGGTGAGCAGTTCTTC	CASSLGLSGSWGEQFF
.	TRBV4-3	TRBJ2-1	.	TGCGCCAGCAGCCCGTTGAGTGGGGAGCAGTTCTTC	CASSPLSGEQFF
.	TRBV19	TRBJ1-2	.	TGTGCCAGTAGTATCTTTAGGAAATCGACAGAGGATAACTATGGCTACACCTTC	CASSIFRKSTEDNYGYTF
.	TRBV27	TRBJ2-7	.	TGTGCCAGCAGTTTCAGCAGGCCGACATTGCCCGAGCAGTACTTC	CASSFSRPTLPEQYF